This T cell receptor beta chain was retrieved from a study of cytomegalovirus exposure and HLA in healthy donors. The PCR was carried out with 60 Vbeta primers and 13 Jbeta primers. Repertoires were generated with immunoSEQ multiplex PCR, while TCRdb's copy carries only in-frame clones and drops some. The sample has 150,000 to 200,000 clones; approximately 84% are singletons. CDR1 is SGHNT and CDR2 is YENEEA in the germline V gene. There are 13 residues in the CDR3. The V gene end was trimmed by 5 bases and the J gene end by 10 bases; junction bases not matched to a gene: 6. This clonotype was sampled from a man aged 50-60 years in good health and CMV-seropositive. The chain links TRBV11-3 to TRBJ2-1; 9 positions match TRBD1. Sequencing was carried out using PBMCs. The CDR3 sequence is CASSTGQGYEQFF. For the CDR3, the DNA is TGTGCCAGCAGCACGGGACAGGGTTACGAGCAGTTCTTC. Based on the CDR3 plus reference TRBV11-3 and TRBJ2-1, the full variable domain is EAGVVQSPRYKIIEKKQPVAFWCNPISGHNTLYWYLQNLGQGPELLIRYENEEAVDDSQLPKDRFSAERLKGVDSTLKIQPAELGDSAVYLCASSTGQGYEQFFGPGTRLTVL.